The source of this T cell receptor (beta chain) is a study of metastatic and nonmetastatic thyroid tumors. Study background: Repertoires from malignant and benign thyroid patients were compared across blood and tumor or nodule tissue.

Ten or more counts support this clone. The antigen is undetermined. Study-wide results and caveats: Benign nodules reportedly had significantly lower TCR beta diversity than malignant thyroid tumors in blood and tumor.

Per the original methods: Construction of a distant-metastasis classifier for papillary thyroid cancer relied on CDR3 differences across clinicopathological groups. TCRdb re-called the PCR reads via MiXCR. The V and J calls reflect TCRdb's pipeline rather than the authors' work. This sample yields 16,000 or so clones, of which less than 25% are seen a single time; less than 15% belongs to the top ten. There were no patients who had received any treatment before thyroid surgery. CDR3 length equals 15 residues. The trim removed 0 bases at V and 1 base at J, leaving 2 bases unmatched. V gene TRBV12-3 or TRBV12-4 combines with J gene TRBJ2-5; 7 bases map to TRBD1. The TCR comes from a male donor with papillary thyroid cancer or a benign thyroid nodule (not recorded which). Some clones in this sample may be carry-over from other donors' samples. Sequencing was done on a sample of tumor tissue. In nucleotides, the CDR3 is TGTGCCAGCAGTTTAGCGGGGACAGCCCAAGAGACCCAGTACTTC. This codes for CASSLAGTAQETQYF.